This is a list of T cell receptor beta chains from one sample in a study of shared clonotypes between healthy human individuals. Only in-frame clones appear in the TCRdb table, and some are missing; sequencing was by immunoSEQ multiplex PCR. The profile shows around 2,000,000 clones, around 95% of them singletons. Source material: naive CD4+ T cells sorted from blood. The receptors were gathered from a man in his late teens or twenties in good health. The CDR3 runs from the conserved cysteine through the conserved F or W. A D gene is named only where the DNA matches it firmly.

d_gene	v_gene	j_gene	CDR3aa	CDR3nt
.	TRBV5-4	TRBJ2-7	CASSLEGSSYEQYF	TGTGCCAGCAGCTTGGAAGGGTCCTCCTACGAGCAGTACTTC
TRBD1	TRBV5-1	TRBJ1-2	CASSLRTGYGYTF	TGCGCCAGCAGCTTAAGGACAGGCTATGGCTACACCTTC
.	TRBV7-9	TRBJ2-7	CASSLARGAYEQYF	TGTGCCAGCAGCCTAGCCCGGGGCGCCTACGAGCAGTACTTC
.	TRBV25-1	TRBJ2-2	CASSEWGSDTGELFF	TGTGCCAGCAGTGAATGGGGCAGCGACACCGGGGAGCTGTTTTTT
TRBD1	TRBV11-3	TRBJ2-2	CASSRDRGTGELFF	TGTGCCAGCAGCCGGGACAGGGGCACCGGGGAGCTGTTTTTT
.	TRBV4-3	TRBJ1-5	CASSPQGTGNQPQHF	TGCGCCAGCAGCCCGCAGGGGACGGGCAATCAGCCCCAGCATTTT
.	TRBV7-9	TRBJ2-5	CASSSTGETQYF	TGTGCCAGCAGCTCTACGGGGGAGACCCAGTACTTC
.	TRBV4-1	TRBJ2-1	CASSQDKSQFF	TGCGCCAGCAGCCAAGACAAGTCGCAGTTCTTC
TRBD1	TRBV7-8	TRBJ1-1	CASSLEARGIQAFF	TGTGCCAGCAGCTTAGAGGCCAGGGGGATTCAAGCTTTCTTT
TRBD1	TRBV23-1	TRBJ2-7	CASSRRDSRCNEQYF	TGCGCCAGCAGTCGAAGGGACAGCCGGTGCAACGAGCAGTACTTC
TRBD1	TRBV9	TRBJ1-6	CASSPGTGGNSPLHF	TGTGCCAGCAGCCCAGGGACAGGAGGTAATTCACCCCTCCACTTT
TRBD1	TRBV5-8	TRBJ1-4	CASSVGQGADTTNEKLFF	TGTGCCAGCAGCGTTGGACAGGGGGCGGATACAACTAATGAAAAACTGTTTTTT
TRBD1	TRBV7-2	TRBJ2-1	CASSINQGALVNEQFF	TGTGCCAGCAGCATAAACCAGGGGGCGCTGGTCAATGAGCAGTTCTTC
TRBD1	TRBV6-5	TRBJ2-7	CASSYDRVHEQYF	TGTGCCAGCAGTTACGACAGGGTACACGAGCAGTACTTC
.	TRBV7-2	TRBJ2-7	CASSLAVGAYEQYF	TGTGCCAGCAGCTTAGCGGTAGGCGCCTACGAGCAGTACTTC
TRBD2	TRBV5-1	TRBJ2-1	CASSGRTSSNEQFF	TGCGCCAGCAGCGGACGGACTAGCTCCAATGAGCAGTTCTTC
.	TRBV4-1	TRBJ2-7	CASSPGHSVAYEQYF	TGCGCCAGCAGCCCAGGCCACAGCGTCGCCTACGAGCAGTACTTC